These T cell receptor beta chains were read from a single sample in a study of T cell clusters in autoimmune cytopenias. TCRdb re-called the multiplex PCR reads and gives one entry per CDR3 protein, without DNA. Reported are several thousand distinct CDR3 sequences; the ten largest clones contain around 20%. These data were also reused for a study on T cell repertoires in aging, cancer and after chemotherapy.

The sequenced material came from peripheral blood. The receptor set was obtained from a human donor in good health. Each CDR3 is given with its conserved first and last residue. Each record gives: V gene, clone size, J gene, CDR3 protein. Rows may omit the clone size; those that give it use once, few, many or a size class.

V: TRBV30
size: medium-sized
J: TRBJ1-1
CDR3: CAWLTGNMNTEAFF

V: TRBV15
size: medium-sized
J: TRBJ1-5
CDR3: CATSRDQGKGQPQHF

V: TRBV12-3/TRBV12-4
size: medium-sized
J: TRBJ2-7
CDR3: CASSFTVRHEQYF

V: TRBV10-3
size: -
J: TRBJ1-1
CDR3: CAIRQTTPNTEAFF

V: TRBV27
size: medium-sized
J: TRBJ2-7
CDR3: CASRRTGEGPYEQYF

V: TRBV12-3/TRBV12-4
size: -
J: TRBJ1-3
CDR3: CASTSATSSGNTIYF

V: TRBV5-6
size: -
J: TRBJ1-2
CDR3: CASSGTLGAYGYTF

V: TRBV15
size: medium-sized
J: TRBJ2-5
CDR3: CATSRTSGFQETQYF

V: TRBV6-5
size: -
J: TRBJ1-6
CDR3: CASRAGGSPLHF

V: TRBV15
size: medium-sized
J: TRBJ2-7
CDR3: CATSRDGGSSYEQYF

V: TRBV6-2/TRBV6-3
size: -
J: TRBJ1-1
CDR3: CASSEGTGFEAFF

V: TRBV10-3
size: medium-sized
J: TRBJ1-2
CDR3: CAISGRTGERVGYTF

V: TRBV24-1
size: -
J: TRBJ2-2
CDR3: CATRPPGAGELFF

V: TRBV19
size: -
J: TRBJ1-1
CDR3: CASIAGGWTEAFF

V: TRBV10-3
size: -
J: TRBJ2-7
CDR3: CAISDSRNEQYF

V: TRBV12-3/TRBV12-4
size: -
J: TRBJ2-7
CDR3: CASRSSSYEQYF

V: TRBV19
size: medium-sized
J: TRBJ2-2
CDR3: CASSILGRNTGELFF

V: TRBV27
size: -
J: TRBJ2-2
CDR3: CASSRTDTGELFF

V: TRBV30
size: -
J: TRBJ2-1
CDR3: CAWRPGLAGALQFF

V: TRBV5-6
size: -
J: TRBJ1-1
CDR3: CASSPESGANTEAFF

V: TRBV12-3/TRBV12-4
size: -
J: TRBJ2-5
CDR3: CASSFGLAGGPGSGETQYF

V: TRBV12-3/TRBV12-4
size: medium-sized
J: TRBJ1-5
CDR3: CASSSPGGFGQPQHF

V: TRBV15
size: medium-sized
J: TRBJ1-1
CDR3: CATSTRQGFTTEAFF

V: TRBV20-1
size: -
J: TRBJ2-6
CDR3: CSAQGTGSSGANVLTF

V: TRBV18
size: -
J: TRBJ1-4
CDR3: CASSPTGGANEKLFF

V: TRBV6-5
size: medium-sized
J: TRBJ1-2
CDR3: CASSYPDSGANYGYTF

V: TRBV19
size: -
J: TRBJ2-2
CDR3: CASTSSVGLTGELFF

V: TRBV5-4
size: -
J: TRBJ2-1
CDR3: CASSPPDRVNEQFF

V: TRBV7-9
size: -
J: TRBJ2-1
CDR3: CASSSGTASSYNEQFF

V: TRBV6-6
size: -
J: TRBJ1-5
CDR3: CASSLTGQGGQPQHF

V: TRBV6-5
size: -
J: TRBJ1-2
CDR3: CASSEGQGGYGYTF

V: TRBV27
size: -
J: TRBJ2-5
CDR3: CASSNGDQETQYF

V: TRBV30
size: -
J: TRBJ2-1
CDR3: CAWVRGGAYNEQFF

V: TRBV19
size: -
J: TRBJ2-1
CDR3: CASNNRARTNEQFF

V: TRBV12-3/TRBV12-4
size: -
J: TRBJ2-5
CDR3: CASSLSLAGGPETQYF

V: TRBV6-2/TRBV6-3
size: medium-sized
J: TRBJ2-2
CDR3: CASSYAGTGELFF

V: TRBV29-1
size: medium-sized
J: TRBJ1-1
CDR3: CSVQQGGNTEAFF

V: TRBV29-1
size: medium-sized
J: TRBJ2-3
CDR3: CSVEDQRRGDTQYF

V: TRBV6-2/TRBV6-3
size: medium-sized
J: TRBJ2-7
CDR3: CASRPTGQGHYEQYF

V: TRBV20-1
size: -
J: TRBJ1-5
CDR3: CSARDARDNQPQHF

V: TRBV29-1
size: medium-sized
J: TRBJ2-1
CDR3: CSVVGQINEQFF

V: TRBV15
size: -
J: TRBJ2-1
CDR3: CATSTSRGDSGGPDNEQFF

V: TRBV18
size: -
J: TRBJ2-7
CDR3: CASSPLSGPGGEQYF

V: TRBV5-5
size: -
J: TRBJ2-1
CDR3: CASSSPGLAGNEQFF

V: TRBV12-3/TRBV12-4
size: -
J: TRBJ1-3
CDR3: CASRRGSGNTIYF

V: TRBV12-3/TRBV12-4
size: -
J: TRBJ1-4
CDR3: CASSWGKAGKEKLFF

V: TRBV20-1
size: -
J: TRBJ2-1
CDR3: CSAPSYNEQFF

V: TRBV12-3/TRBV12-4
size: medium-sized
J: TRBJ1-2
CDR3: CASTTGNYGYTF

V: TRBV19
size: medium-sized
J: TRBJ2-7
CDR3: CASSDFRGGTYEQYF